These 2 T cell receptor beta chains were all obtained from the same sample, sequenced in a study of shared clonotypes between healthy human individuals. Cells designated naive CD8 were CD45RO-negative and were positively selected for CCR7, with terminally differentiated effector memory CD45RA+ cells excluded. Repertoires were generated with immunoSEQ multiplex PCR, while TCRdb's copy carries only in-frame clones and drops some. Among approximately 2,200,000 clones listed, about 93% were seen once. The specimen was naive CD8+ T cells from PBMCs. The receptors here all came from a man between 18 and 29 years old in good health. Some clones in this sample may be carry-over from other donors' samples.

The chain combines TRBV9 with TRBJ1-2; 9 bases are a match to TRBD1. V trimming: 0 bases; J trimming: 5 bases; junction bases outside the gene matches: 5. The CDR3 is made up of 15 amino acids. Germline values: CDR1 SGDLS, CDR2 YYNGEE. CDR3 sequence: CASSVGQGEIYGYTF. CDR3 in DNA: TGTGCCAGCAGCGTAGGACAGGGGGAAATTTATGGCTACACCTTC. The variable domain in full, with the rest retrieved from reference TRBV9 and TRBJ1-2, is DSGVTQTPKHLITATGQRVTLRCSPRSGDLSVYWYQQSLDQGLQFLIQYYNGEERAKGNILERFSAQQFPDLHSELNLSSLELGDSALYFCASSVGQGEIYGYTFGSGTRLTVV.

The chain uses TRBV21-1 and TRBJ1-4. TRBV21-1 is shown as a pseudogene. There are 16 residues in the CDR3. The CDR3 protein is CATRDGGNATNEKLFF. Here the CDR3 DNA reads TGTGCCACCCGGGACGGTGGTAATGCAACTAATGAAAAACTGTTTTTT.